This is a list of T cell receptor beta chains from one sample in a study of blood T cells in healthy people across ages. TCRdb recomputed calls from the 5' RACE reads with MiXCR, one row per CDR3 protein. The sample yields more than 1.4 million distinct CDR3 sequences, 42% seen once. The sequencing input was blood. These receptors came from a young woman in good health. CDR3s include the opening cysteine and the closing phenylalanine or tryptophan. Each record gives: clone size, J gene, V gene, D gene, CDR3 protein, CDR3 DNA. D genes are given only for firm matches. Size tells how often a clone was seen (once, few, many) or the class of an expanded clone, and some rows leave it out.

size: few; J: TRBJ1-4; V: TRBV28; D: TRBD1; CDR3: CASSQTRQGTTNEKLFF; DNA: TGTGCCAGCAGCCAGACTAGACAGGGTACAACTAATGAAAAACTGTTTTTT
size: .; J: TRBJ1-2; V: TRBV28; D: TRBD1; CDR3: CASSFDRGPNYGYTF; DNA: TGTGCCAGCAGTTTCGACAGGGGGCCAAACTATGGCTACACCTTC
size: .; J: TRBJ2-7; V: TRBV28; D: .; CDR3: CASRGGSSAYEQYF; DNA: TGTGCCAGCAGAGGGGGGAGCTCTGCCTACGAGCAGTACTTC
size: .; J: TRBJ1-1; V: TRBV6-1; D: .; CDR3: CASSTRGTNAEAFF; DNA: TGTGCCAGCAGCACTCGGGGGACGAACGCTGAAGCTTTCTTT
size: few; J: TRBJ2-3; V: TRBV5-1; D: TRBD1; CDR3: CASSFGTGGATDTQYF; DNA: TGCGCCAGCAGCTTCGGGACAGGGGGCGCGACAGATACGCAGTATTTT
size: few; J: TRBJ1-2; V: TRBV4-2; D: .; CDR3: CASSHPDSSGGYTF; DNA: TGTGCCAGCAGCCATCCGGACAGCTCTGGAGGCTACACCTTC
size: .; J: TRBJ1-2; V: TRBV25-1; D: .; CDR3: CASSDRRTNYGYTF; DNA: TGTGCCAGCAGTGATCGGCGCACCAACTATGGCTACACCTTC
size: few; J: TRBJ2-1; V: TRBV5-1; D: .; CDR3: CASSLALGMSEQFF; DNA: TGCGCCAGCAGCTTGGCCCTGGGGATGAGTGAGCAGTTCTTC
size: many; J: TRBJ2-7; V: TRBV5-1; D: .; CDR3: CASSSGLGAYEQYF; DNA: TGTGCCAGCAGCTCCGGCTTAGGGGCCTACGAGCAGTACTTC
size: few; J: TRBJ2-7; V: TRBV20-1; D: TRBD2; CDR3: CSARDLGGVYEQYF; DNA: TGCAGTGCTAGAGATTTGGGGGGGGTCTACGAGCAGTACTTC
size: once; J: TRBJ1-3; V: TRBV20-1; D: TRBD1; CDR3: CSARERTGAGNTIYF; DNA: TGCAGTGCTAGAGAAAGGACAGGGGCTGGAAACACCATATATTTT
size: .; J: TRBJ2-3; V: TRBV29-1; D: .; CDR3: CSVDSYTDTQYF; DNA: TGCAGCGTTGATTCGTACACAGATACGCAGTATTTT
size: .; J: TRBJ1-3; V: TRBV11-2; D: .; CDR3: CASSLTRNAIYF; DNA: TGTGCCAGCAGCTTGACTAGAAACGCCATATATTTT
size: few; J: TRBJ2-7; V: TRBV20-1; D: TRBD2; CDR3: CSARWLAGGVYEQYF; DNA: TGCAGTGCTAGGTGGCTAGCGGGAGGGGTCTACGAGCAGTACTTC
size: .; J: TRBJ1-6; V: TRBV7-2; D: TRBD1; CDR3: CASSQTGTGLVPLHF; DNA: TGTGCCAGCAGCCAGACGGGGACAGGTCTAGTTCCCCTCCACTTT
size: .; J: TRBJ2-1; V: TRBV13; D: .; CDR3: CASSFEGGPPYNEQFF; DNA: TGTGCCAGCAGCTTTGAAGGGGGGCCGCCGTACAATGAGCAGTTCTTC
size: .; J: TRBJ2-2; V: TRBV11-2; D: .; CDR3: CASTLPTGSTGELFF; DNA: TGTGCCAGCACCCTACCCACAGGGAGCACCGGGGAGCTGTTTTTT
size: many; J: TRBJ2-7; V: TRBV29-1; D: TRBD2; CDR3: CSVAPRLAGPSYEQYF; DNA: TGCAGCGTTGCCCCAAGACTAGCGGGACCATCCTACGAGCAGTACTTC
size: .; J: TRBJ1-5; V: TRBV5-1; D: .; CDR3: CASSSGEGSNQPQHF; DNA: TGCGCCAGCAGCTCCGGGGAGGGGTCTAATCAGCCCCAGCATTTT
size: .; J: TRBJ2-5; V: TRBV20-1; D: .; CDR3: CSTIRDGGTLQETQYF; DNA: TGCAGTACAATCCGGGACGGCGGAACCCTCCAAGAGACCCAGTACTTC
size: .; J: TRBJ2-5; V: TRBV10-1; D: TRBD2; CDR3: CASSESGVPSGETQYF; DNA: TGCGCCAGCAGTGAGTCCGGGGTCCCTAGCGGAGAGACCCAGTACTTC
size: .; J: TRBJ2-7; V: TRBV7-2; D: .; CDR3: CASSLAMVSGYEQYF; DNA: TGTGCCAGCAGCTTAGCCATGGTAAGCGGCTACGAGCAGTACTTC
size: many; J: TRBJ2-1; V: TRBV6-4; D: .; CDR3: CASSDSASSEQFF; DNA: TGTGCCAGCAGTGACTCGGCTAGCTCTGAGCAGTTCTTC
size: .; J: TRBJ1-2; V: TRBV12-3/TRBV12-4; D: .; CDR3: CASTKRGELYGYTF; DNA: TGTGCCAGCACGAAACGGGGGGAGCTCTATGGCTACACCTTC
size: once; J: TRBJ1-1; V: TRBV6-5; D: TRBD1; CDR3: CASSPGQAFGEAFF; DNA: TGTGCCAGCAGTCCGGGACAGGCTTTCGGGGAAGCTTTCTTT
size: .; J: TRBJ2-7; V: TRBV28; D: TRBD2; CDR3: CASSLWGLAGAKSYEQYF; DNA: TGTGCCAGCAGTTTATGGGGCCTAGCGGGGGCCAAATCCTACGAGCAGTACTTC
size: .; J: TRBJ2-3; V: TRBV6-1; D: TRBD2; CDR3: CASSESGLAGALNTQYF; DNA: TGTGCCAGCAGTGAGTCGGGACTAGCGGGCGCCCTTAATACGCAGTATTTT
size: .; J: TRBJ1-1; V: TRBV10-3; D: TRBD1; CDR3: CAISGTGGPTEAFF; DNA: TGTGCCATCAGTGGGACAGGGGGCCCGACTGAAGCTTTCTTT
size: .; J: TRBJ2-3; V: TRBV6-1; D: TRBD1; CDR3: CASSGQGTHTDTQYF; DNA: TGTGCCAGCAGTGGACAGGGAACCCACACAGATACGCAGTATTTT
size: few; J: TRBJ2-2; V: TRBV10-3; D: TRBD2; CDR3: CAIRPSGMANTGELFF; DNA: TGTGCCATCAGACCTAGCGGGATGGCCAACACCGGGGAGCTGTTTTTT
size: .; J: TRBJ1-5; V: TRBV20-1; D: .; CDR3: CSASGGETQPQHF; DNA: TGCAGTGCTAGCGGGGGGGAGACTCAGCCCCAGCATTTT
size: few; J: TRBJ1-2; V: TRBV5-6; D: TRBD1; CDR3: CASSLEGTGKKGYTF; DNA: TGTGCCAGCAGCTTGGAAGGGACAGGGAAGAAAGGCTACACCTTC
size: .; J: TRBJ2-3; V: TRBV20-1; D: .; CDR3: CSAKLGGGTDTQYF; DNA: TGCAGTGCTAAACTAGGGGGGGGCACAGATACGCAGTATTTT
size: .; J: TRBJ2-1; V: TRBV3-1; D: TRBD2; CDR3: CASSQGAGAYNEQFF; DNA: TGTGCCAGCAGCCAAGGAGCGGGAGCCTACAATGAGCAGTTCTTC
size: .; J: TRBJ2-7; V: TRBV29-1; D: TRBD2; CDR3: CSVYGSGEFYEQYF; DNA: TGCAGCGTATACGGGAGCGGGGAGTTCTACGAGCAGTACTTC
size: .; J: TRBJ2-5; V: TRBV11-2; D: .; CDR3: CASSPGYAGTQYF; DNA: TGTGCCAGCAGTCCCGGGTACGCCGGGACCCAGTACTTC
size: .; J: TRBJ1-1; V: TRBV27; D: .; CDR3: CASSLSRRVGGNTEAFF; DNA: TGTGCCAGCAGTTTATCCCGCCGCGTCGGAGGGAACACTGAAGCTTTCTTT
size: .; J: TRBJ1-1; V: TRBV14; D: .; CDR3: CASSQDIPPPGVTPMNTEAFF; DNA: TGTGCCAGCAGCCAAGATATCCCCCCACCCGGGGTTACTCCTATGAACACTGAAGCTTTCTTT
size: .; J: TRBJ2-7; V: TRBV12-3/TRBV12-4; D: .; CDR3: CASSLGVPSYEQYF; DNA: TGTGCCAGCAGTTTAGGGGTCCCTTCCTACGAGCAGTACTTC
size: .; J: TRBJ2-3; V: TRBV12-3/TRBV12-4; D: TRBD2; CDR3: CAGSSSTSGTDTQYF; DNA: TGTGCCGGTAGTTCCTCGACTAGCGGGACGGATACGCAGTATTTT
size: .; J: TRBJ2-3; V: TRBV20-1; D: .; CDR3: CSATTAGERSALTDTQYF; DNA: TGCAGTGCTACCACCGCCGGCGAGAGAAGCGCCCTAACAGATACGCAGTATTTT
size: .; J: TRBJ2-2; V: TRBV21-1; D: .; CDR3: CASSIHRGLDTGELFF; DNA: TGTGCCAGCAGCATCCACAGGGGGCTGGACACCGGGGAGCTGTTTTTT
size: few; J: TRBJ2-5; V: TRBV20-1; D: .; CDR3: CSALRTWETQYF; DNA: TGCAGTGCCCTACGGACATGGGAGACCCAGTACTTC
size: .; J: TRBJ2-5; V: TRBV20-1; D: .; CDR3: CSARDSGLRETRYF; DNA: TGCAGTGCTAGAGATTCAGGACTACGAGAGACCCGGTACTTC
size: .; J: TRBJ1-3; V: TRBV29-1; D: TRBD1; CDR3: CSALGEGQGVAGNTIYF; DNA: TGCAGCGCCCTGGGGGAAGGACAGGGGGTCGCTGGAAACACCATATATTTT
size: few; J: TRBJ1-2; V: TRBV6-1; D: .; CDR3: CASLGKGDPRDGYTF; DNA: TGTGCCAGCCTGGGCAAGGGCGATCCCAGAGATGGCTACACCTTC
size: .; J: TRBJ1-5; V: TRBV12-3/TRBV12-4; D: TRBD1; CDR3: CASSPTDRSNQPQHF; DNA: TGTGCCAGCAGTCCAACGGACAGGAGTAATCAGCCCCAGCATTTT
size: .; J: TRBJ2-1; V: TRBV7-9; D: .; CDR3: CASSTRAGRGDEQFF; DNA: TGTGCCAGCAGCACGAGAGCGGGCCGAGGGGATGAGCAGTTCTTC
size: few; J: TRBJ2-2; V: TRBV4-2; D: TRBD2; CDR3: CASSQDPLAGVGGELFF; DNA: TGTGCCAGCAGCCAAGATCCCCTAGCGGGAGTAGGAGGGGAGCTGTTTTTT
size: .; J: TRBJ1-4; V: TRBV3-1; D: .; CDR3: CASTQGVGGEKLFF; DNA: TGTGCCAGCACCCAAGGGGTAGGAGGTGAAAAACTGTTTTTT
size: many; J: TRBJ2-5; V: TRBV4-1; D: .; CDR3: CASSQEPTGRETQYF; DNA: TGCGCCAGCAGCCAAGAACCCACAGGGCGGGAGACCCAGTACTTC
size: .; J: TRBJ1-2; V: TRBV4-2; D: .; CDR3: CASSQDLNPNYGYTF; DNA: TGTGCCAGCAGCCAAGATCTCAACCCGAACTATGGCTACACCTTC